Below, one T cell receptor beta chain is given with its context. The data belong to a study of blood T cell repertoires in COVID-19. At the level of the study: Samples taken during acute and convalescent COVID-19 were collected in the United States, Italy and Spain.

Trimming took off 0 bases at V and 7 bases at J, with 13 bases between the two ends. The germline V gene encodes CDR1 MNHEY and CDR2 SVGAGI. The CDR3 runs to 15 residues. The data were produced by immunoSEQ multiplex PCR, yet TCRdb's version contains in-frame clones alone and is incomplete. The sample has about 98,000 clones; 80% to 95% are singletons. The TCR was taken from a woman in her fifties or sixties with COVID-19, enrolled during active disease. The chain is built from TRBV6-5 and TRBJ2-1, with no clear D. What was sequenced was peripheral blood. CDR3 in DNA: TGTGCCAGCAGTTACTCGTCGCTACAGACGAATGAGCAGTTCTTC. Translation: CASSYSSLQTNEQFF.